The entry below gives a single T cell receptor beta chain sequence along with its context. No cognate antigen has been identified for it. No much larger clonotype is one base removed from it; base qualities were not supplied. The sample is drawn from a study of CD8 T cells in Susac syndrome (dated by TCRdb to about 2019). For the wider study: Among the sequenced Susac syndrome patients, over five had clinically active disease and roughly 8 were in clinical remission. Susac syndrome patients were therapy-naive, on corticosteroids (some also receiving IVIg), or on IVIg alone at blood withdrawal. Whether CD8+ T cell activation and differentiation in Susac syndrome was antigen driven was tested using repertoire sequencing.

V is cut by 6 bases and J by 5 bases, and the space between the germline ends is 16 bases. The CDR3, from cysteine to phenylalanine, totals 14 residues. Of all the DNA, just the CDR3 is kept, 42 bases in frame from base 1. From a lookup of the germline V gene, CDR1 and CDR2 are MNHEY and SVGAGI. Here is what the overall study found, with its caveats: The TCR sequencing and HLA analysis was acknowledged to have included a relatively small number of individuals. In patients with Susac syndrome, the CD4+ T cell repertoire showed no detectable clonal expansion.

RNA was extracted using the RNeasy kit, and about 0.45 to 1 ug of the RNA was reverse transcribed with random hexamers. TCR beta CDR3 regions were amplified with the immunoSEQ multiplex PCR assay covering 54 Vbeta and 13 Jbeta segments. PCR amplification bias was corrected using a synthetic template baseline for primer optimization and computational correction. Under the source paper's analysis protocol: Reads were annotated to V, D and J genes per IMGT and analyzed with immunoSEQ Analyzer, keeping only productive sequences. To calculate clonality, Shannon entropy was normalized by log2 of the number of productive unique sequences and then subtracted from one. For each patient and control, public and private clones were evaluated within the 100 most prevalent clones. A clone was defined as Susac-specific if it was absent from the healthy and MS cohorts, from roughly 990 published viral clones and from other ImmuneACCESS disease sequences. Using fastp at Q25 and MiXCR, TCRdb reprocessed the public reads and kept productive beta chains. Each CDR3 protein appears once, grouped with its most common genes and DNA. What appears here as the V and J calls and clone size reflects TCRdb's work, not the paper's. The sample table shows some 190,000 distinct CDR3 sequences, and 94% are seen once. 0.15% to 0.2% of the sample is taken by the ten largest.

High-throughput TCR beta sequencing profiled peripheral blood CD8+ and CD4+ T cells from healthy donors, Susac syndrome patients and multiple sclerosis patients. Susac syndrome patients met recently defined diagnostic criteria for definite or probable disease. Bulk CD8+ and CD4+ T cells were purified magnetically by negative isolation, whereas CD8+ TEMRA cells were enriched by FACS. Blood was drawn into EDTA tubes, processed within 24 hours, and PBMCs were isolated by density gradient centrifugation. PBMCs intended for TCR sequencing were frozen in liquid nitrogen and were later thawed in a 37 degrees C water bath. The sorted or isolated CD4+, CD8+ and CD8+ TEMRA cells reached a purity of at least 90%.

The sequence links TRBV6-5 to TRBJ1-1; tentative D gene TRBD1, with 6 bases matching. Source material: CD4+ T cells from PBMCs. The sequence was obtained from a human donor with Susac syndrome. The DNA sequence is as follows: TGTGCCAGCAGCGAGACCGGGAGGGGGACTGAAGCTTTCTTT. The resulting protein is CASSETGRGTEAFF.